These T cell receptor beta chains were read from a single sample in a study of CD8 T cells in Susac syndrome. In TCRdb, the immunoSEQ multiplex PCR reads were re-called with MiXCR into one record per CDR3 protein. The sample yields 110,000 or so distinct CDR3 sequences, roughly 95% seen once. The sample consisted of CD4+ T cells from PBMCs. These receptor sequences come from a human donor in good health. Each CDR3 is given with its conserved first and last residue. The D gene is left open where the match is weak. A clone size is listed for some rows: how often the clone was seen (once, few, many), or a class if it is expanded.

clone_size d_call j_call v_call cdr3_aa
- TRBD2 TRBJ2-7 TRBV5-6 CASSLAPSGSYEQYF
- - TRBJ1-3 TRBV30 CAWSVPSGNTIYF
- TRBD1 TRBJ2-3 TRBV5-1 CASSRDRDRRDTQYF
- - TRBJ1-2 TRBV25-1 CASRGTGNNGYTF
- TRBD2 TRBJ2-7 TRBV20-1 CSARGILAGASYEQYF
- TRBD2 TRBJ2-3 TRBV20-1 CSAYGLAGDGDTQYF
- - TRBJ2-3 TRBV12-3/TRBV12-4 CASSFLGGGDTQYF
- - TRBJ1-2 TRBV24-1 CTTSDFWGLGGYTF
- - TRBJ2-3 TRBV28 CASTPPRVVDTQYF
few TRBD1 TRBJ1-4 TRBV23-1 CASSLDRAANEKLFF
- - TRBJ1-2 TRBV5-6 CASSLARAGGYTF
- - TRBJ2-4 TRBV3-1 CASSQARGAKNIQYF
- TRBD2 TRBJ2-1 TRBV12-3/TRBV12-4 CASSPEPMGGNEQFF
- - TRBJ1-1 TRBV7-9 CASSLARVNTEAFF
- - TRBJ1-2 TRBV19 CASSIQVDVYGYTF
- - TRBJ2-5 TRBV10-3 CAISDRETQYF